One T cell receptor beta chain is described in this entry. Antigen unknown. The data belong to a study of CD8 T cells in Susac syndrome. Points from the study as a whole: As acknowledged by the study, its TCR sequencing and HLA analysis included a relatively small number of individuals.

RNA amounts of about 0.45 to 1 ug underwent reverse transcription with random hexamers. Amplification of TCR beta CDR3 by immunoSEQ multiplex PCR spanned 54 Vbeta and 13 Jbeta. TCRdb reanalysed the immunoSEQ multiplex PCR reads using MiXCR and keeps one entry per CDR3 protein. The sample has a few hundred thousand distinct CDR3 sequences; roughly 85% are singletons. TCR beta was sequenced from blood CD8+ and CD4+ T cells. Negative isolation was applied to CD8+ and CD4+ T cells, and FACS enrichment was applied to TEMRA cells. Germline loops: CDR1 DFQATT, CDR2 SNEGSKA (reference sequence). The V and J ends lost 3 bases and 0 bases, in that order; junction bases with no gene match: 8. CDR3 size: 16 residues.

The sample taken for sequencing was CD8+ T cells from PBMCs. The source of this sequence is a human donor with multiple sclerosis. This sequence joins TRBV20-1 and TRBJ2-4; TRBD1 agrees at 7 bases. The CDR3 DNA reads TGCAGTGCTAGGCCTACAGGGGCCGTAGCCAAAAACATTCAGTACTTC. Translation: CSARPTGAVAKNIQYF.